The 9 T cell receptor beta chains reported below all come from one sample, sequenced in a study of regulatory T cells in long-lasting Graves disease. Indicated time point: persistent/refractory GD, antithyroid drugs over 5 years with positive TRAb. Extracted RNA from PBMCs served as the source of the TCR library. According to the study, TCR beta libraries were built with iRepertoire HTBI primers and CDR3-region Arm-PCR. TCRdb reprocessed the multiplex PCR reads via MiXCR and lists one record per CDR3 protein. In the table there are 400,000 to 500,000 distinct CDR3 sequences, under 25% of which are singletons. Sequenced material: peripheral blood mononuclear cells (PBMCs), taken when the disease was refractory, from a patient treated with antithyroid drugs. These TCRs come from a female donor with Graves disease.

V and J are TRBV6-1 and TRBJ1-2; no clear D gene. CDR3 length: 15 residues. In germline, CDR1 is MNHNS, CDR2 SASEGT. The V gene lost 7 bases and the J gene lost 4 bases, with 19 bases spanning the gap. This CDR3 is CASTSDNGLIYGYTF. DNA for the CDR3: TGTGCCAGCACCTCTGACAATGGCTTAATCTATGGCTACACCTTC.

V gene TRBV10-3 combines with J gene TRBJ1-1, with 7 bases identical to TRBD1. The CDR3 has 17 residues. Germline V lookup: CDR1 ENHRY, CDR2 SYGVKD. The ends lost 2 bases at V and 4 bases at J; junction bases unmatched: 13. This CDR3 is CAISEGQVGRSGTEAFF. The CDR3 DNA follows: TGTGCCATCAGTGAGGGACAGGTGGGACGATCGGGCACTGAAGCTTTCTTT.

This clonotype appeared a few times. The chain employs TRBV4-1 and TRBJ1-2; 9 bases map to TRBD1. Trimming removed 4 bases from V and 2 bases from J; junction bases left unmatched: 5. This CDR3 comprises 15 residues. Germline values: CDR1 MGHRA, CDR2 YSYEKL. The CDR3 sequence: CASSRITGGNYGYTF. The DNA of the CDR3 is TGCGCCAGCAGCCGGATCACAGGGGGCAACTATGGCTACACCTTC.

The chain employs TRBV28 and TRBJ1-5, with D unclear. This CDR3 region has 14 residues. The germline V gene encodes CDR1 MDHEN and CDR2 SYDVKM. V lost 4 bases and J 10 bases, leaving 17 bases between the germline ends. Here the CDR3 DNA reads TGTGCCAGCAGTTCGCCGGAGGCATCAGCACCCCAGCATTTT. It is translated as CASSSPEASAPQHF.

This clonotype was counted ten times or more. The chain is built from TRBV2 and TRBJ2-7; 9 nucleotides agree with TRBD1. CDR1 SNHLY and CDR2 FYNNEI come from the germline V gene. After removal of 5 bases from V and 4 bases from J, the junction contained 9 bases not matched to a gene. The CDR3 has 15 amino acids. As DNA, the CDR3 is TGTGCCAGCAGTACTACCGACAGGGGGGAATACGAGCAGTACTTC. It is translated as CASSTTDRGEYEQYF.

Ten or more counts support this clonotype. The chain combines TRBV7-8 with TRBJ1-1; D not resolved. V gave up 0 bases and J gave up 5 bases, with 10 bases separating them. Germline CDR1 reads SGHVS; CDR2 reads FQNEAQ. The CDR3 covers 14 residues. The CDR3 region has the DNA TGTGCCAGCAGCTTAGCGCCAGGAGAGACTGAAGCTTTCTTT. Translated: CASSLAPGETEAFF. Full variable domain (missing parts from reference TRBV7-8 and TRBJ1-1): GAGVSQSPRYKVAKRGQDVALRCDPISGHVSLFWYQQALGQGPEFLTYFQNEAQLDKSGLPSDRFFAERPEGSVSTLKIQRTQQEDSAVYLCASSLAPGETEAFFGQGTRLTVV.

The chain joins TRBV5-1 to TRBJ2-1; D possibly matches TRBD1 or TRBD2 (5 bases each). CDR1 and CDR2 (germline): SGHRS, YFSETQ. V lost 6 bases and J 2 bases, leaving 18 bases between the germline ends. The CDR3 consists of 16 residues. The CDR3 sequence: CASIGTGTRTYNEQFF. The CDR3 DNA reads TGCGCCAGCATCGGTACCGGGACGAGGACCTACAATGAGCAGTTCTTC.

As regards this clonotype: A read error may explain this, as a much larger clone is one base away. The chain employs TRBV28 and TRBJ1-2, with TRBD1 matching 7 bases. CDR3 length: 11 residues. From germline, CDR1 is MDHEN and CDR2 SYDVKM. CDR3 DNA sequence: TGTGTCAGCAAGAGGGGGCGTGGCTACACCTTC. Encoded protein: CVSKRGRGYTF.

This clonotype was seen only once. The rearrangement joins TRBV28 to TRBJ2-1, with 10 bases matching TRBD2. This CDR3 is 15 amino acids long. The germline V gene has CDR1 MDHEN and CDR2 SYDVKM. With 7 bases clipped from V and 5 bases from J, the junction kept 8 bases outside the gene matches. The DNA of the CDR3 is TGTGCCAGCACCCACCCCAGCGGGGGGGACAATGAGCAGTTCTTC. Amino acid sequence: CASTHPSGGDNEQFF.